A selection of T cell receptor beta chains follows, all from one sample in a study of T cell changes during pregnancy in multiple sclerosis. Profiling relied on immunoSEQ multiplex PCR, and the TCRdb table lists in-frame clones only, not all of them. The table shows 40,000 to 50,000 clones, with approximately 95% occurring only once. Sequenced material: CD4+ T cells from peripheral blood mononuclear cells, taken in the first trimester of pregnancy. Receptors were obtained from a female donor with multiple sclerosis, enrolled in a pregnancy study. CDR3s include the opening cysteine and the closing phenylalanine or tryptophan. A D gene is named only where the DNA matches it firmly. Only part of the rows carry a size: once, few, many, or a class if the clone is expanded.

cdr3_length j_call d_call clone_size v_call cdr3_aa cdr3_nt
17 TRBJ2-3 TRBD2 NA TRBV5-4 CASSLDVAGGTTDTQYF TGTGCCAGCAGCTTGGATGTAGCGGGGGGTACCACAGATACGCAGTATTTT
17 TRBJ2-1 TRBD1 NA TRBV27 CASSLLPFGTGDNEQFF TGTGCCAGCAGTTTACTACCCTTCGGGACAGGGGATAATGAGCAGTTCTTC
12 TRBJ1-1 NA NA TRBV9 CASSGRGTEAFF TGTGCCAGCAGCGGACGAGGCACTGAAGCTTTCTTT
12 TRBJ2-5 NA NA TRBV12-5 CASGPIQETQYF TGTGCTAGTGGTCCTATACAAGAGACCCAGTACTTC
17 TRBJ1-3 NA few TRBV5-1 CASSPRPGVPSGNTIYF TGCGCCAGCAGCCCCCGGCCGGGGGTGCCCTCTGGAAACACCATATATTTT
18 TRBJ2-4 TRBD2 NA TRBV2 CASRPASGGGPAKNIQYF TGTGCCAGCAGGCCGGCTAGCGGGGGGGGTCCTGCCAAAAACATTCAGTACTTC
15 TRBJ2-7 NA NA TRBV7-8 CASSLREASSYEQYF TGTGCCAGCAGCCTCCGAGAGGCTTCCTCCTACGAGCAGTACTTC
14 TRBJ1-1 NA NA TRBV18 CASSPLSGNTEAFF TGTGCCAGCTCACCCCTATCCGGGAACACTGAAGCTTTCTTT
13 TRBJ1-1 NA once TRBV18 CASSPKGATEAFF TGTGCCAGCTCACCAAAAGGAGCGACTGAAGCTTTCTTT
12 TRBJ1-2 NA NA TRBV27 CASSFSGVGYTF TGTGCCAGCAGTTTCTCAGGGGTTGGCTACACCTTC
13 TRBJ1-2 TRBD1 NA TRBV2 CASSESGTDGYTF TGTGCCAGCAGTGAGTCCGGGACAGATGGCTACACCTTC
15 TRBJ2-2 TRBD1 NA TRBV7-9 CASSATTGDAGELFF TGTGCCAGCAGCGCTACCACAGGGGACGCCGGGGAGCTGTTTTTT
16 TRBJ2-3 TRBD1 NA TRBV15 CATSRVAGGAEDTQYF TGTGCCACCAGCAGAGTGGCAGGGGGCGCGGAAGATACGCAGTATTTT
15 TRBJ2-1 NA NA TRBV7-8 CASSLELSSYNEQFF TGTGCCAGCAGCTTAGAGTTGAGCTCCTACAATGAGCAGTTCTTC
17 TRBJ2-2 NA once TRBV27 CASSRIVGGGSAGELFF TGTGCCAGCAGTCGGATCGTGGGGGGGGGCTCGGCCGGGGAGCTGTTTTTT
16 TRBJ2-3 TRBD2 NA TRBV19 CASSIATGLGTDTQYF TGTGCCAGTAGTATAGCCACGGGACTAGGAACAGATACGCAGTATTTT
12 TRBJ1-4 TRBD1 NA TRBV30 CAWDRGGEKLFF TGTGCCTGGGACAGGGGGGGTGAAAAACTGTTTTTT
17 TRBJ2-5 TRBD2 NA TRBV30 CAWSPHSGGDIQETQYF TGTGCCTGGAGTCCCCACTCCGGGGGGGATATCCAAGAGACCCAGTACTTC
13 TRBJ2-7 NA NA TRBV5-5 CASSLFRIHEQYF TGTGCCAGCAGCTTGTTCAGGATCCACGAGCAGTACTTC
15 TRBJ2-3 NA NA TRBV7-9 CANSLRGSGTDTQYF TGTGCCAACAGCTTGAGGGGGTCTGGCACAGATACGCAGTATTTT